This TCR beta chain is from a study of neurological immune-mediated disorders. Using its own MiXCR run on the 5' RACE reads, TCRdb lists one record per CDR3 protein. This sample carries approximately 84,000 distinct CDR3 sequences, under 4.5% of them seen once, and the ten largest clones take 5.7%. This clonotype was found many times. Antigen unknown. Time point described: longitudinal time-point 3. Unsorted libraries were prepared from 2 million PBMCs that had been stored at -80 C. The CDR3 loop spans 14 amino acids. Trimming stripped 7 bases from V and 2 bases from J, with 16 bases between. CDR1 is SGHRS and CDR2 is YFSETQ in the germline V gene. Study-wide findings and caveats: There were no CDR3 amino acid sequences shared by expanded clones across subjects, a result suggesting private repertoires in all groups.

The TCR comes from a woman aged 55 to 70 with multiple sclerosis. The V and J genes are TRBV5-1 and TRBJ2-7, with a possible D match to TRBD1 (6 bases). Sequencing was carried out using PBMCs. CDR3 in DNA: TGCGCCAGCTCCCCAGGGGCAAAAGCCTACGAGCAGTACTTC. It is translated as CASSPGAKAYEQYF.